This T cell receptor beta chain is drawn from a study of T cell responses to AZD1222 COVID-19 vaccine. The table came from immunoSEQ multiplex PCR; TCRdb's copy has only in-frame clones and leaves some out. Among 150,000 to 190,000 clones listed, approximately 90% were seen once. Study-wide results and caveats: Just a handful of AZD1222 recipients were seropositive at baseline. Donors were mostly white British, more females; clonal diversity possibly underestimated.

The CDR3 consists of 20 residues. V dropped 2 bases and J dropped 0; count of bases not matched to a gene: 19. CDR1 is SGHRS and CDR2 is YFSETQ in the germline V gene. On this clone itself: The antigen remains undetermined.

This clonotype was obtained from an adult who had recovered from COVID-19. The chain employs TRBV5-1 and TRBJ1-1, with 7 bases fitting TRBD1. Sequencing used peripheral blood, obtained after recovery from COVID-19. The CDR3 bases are TGCGCCAGCAGCTTATCAAGGGTCAGAGCAGGGGGAGGGATGAACACTGAAGCTTTCTTT. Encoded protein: CASSLSRVRAGGGMNTEAFF.